This TCR beta chain originates from a study of OX40 agonist ivuxolimab in advanced cancers. With respect to this clone: The antigen is unknown.

Using immunoSEQ multiplex PCR, the repertoire was profiled, and TCRdb retains in-frame clones only, with some absent. Of some 11,000 clones in the sample, 65% to 85% were seen once. Points from the study as a whole: In CD8+ T cells, expanded clones were on average more numerous than in CD4+. It was also the case that some nonresponders had low normalized T-cell clonal expansion.

Germline CDR1 reads LNHDA; CDR2 reads SQIVND (reference sequence). The ends were cut back, 2 bases at V and 1 base at J, with 12 bases in the middle. This CDR3 contains 16 residues. This TCR was sampled from an adult with an advanced solid tumor such as melanoma, head and neck, liver or kidney cancer. The sample here was CD4+ or CD8+ T cells sorted from blood, taken in a trial of the OX40 agonist ivuxolimab. J is TRBJ1-5 and V is TRBV19; D unclear. In nucleotides, the CDR3 is TGTGCCAGTAGTATAAAAGGAGGGCGCAGCAATCAGCCCCAGCATTTT. Its protein is CASSIKGGRSNQPQHF.